These T cell receptor beta chains were read from a single sample in a study of blood T cell repertoires in COVID-19. Method: immunoSEQ multiplex PCR; TCRdb's copy keeps in-frame clones and lacks some. The table shows about 130,000 clones, with 80% to 90% occurring only once. The sample was peripheral blood. Source of these receptors: a woman between 55 and 75 years old with acute or convalescent COVID-19. CDR3s include the opening cysteine and the closing phenylalanine or tryptophan. Fields, in order: D gene, J gene, V gene, clone size, CDR3 length, CDR3 protein, CDR3 DNA. The D gene is left open where the match is weak. Only some rows state a clone size, as once, few, many or a class for expanded clones.

d_gene: TRBD2
j_gene: TRBJ2-1
v_gene: TRBV24-1
abundance: -
len: 15
CDR3aa: CATSKTSGAYNEQFF
CDR3nt: TGTGCCACCAGCAAGACTAGCGGGGCTTACAATGAGCAGTTCTTC

d_gene: TRBD1
j_gene: TRBJ1-6
v_gene: TRBV6-1
abundance: -
len: 14
CDR3aa: CASSEIQGDSPLHF
CDR3nt: TGTGCCAGCAGTGAAATCCAGGGGGATTCACCCCTCCACTTT

d_gene: -
j_gene: TRBJ1-1
v_gene: TRBV7-9
abundance: once
len: 14
CDR3aa: CASSLRSPHTEAFF
CDR3nt: TGTGCCAGCAGCTTGAGATCCCCCCACACTGAAGCTTTCTTT

d_gene: -
j_gene: TRBJ1-2
v_gene: TRBV18
abundance: -
len: 16
CDR3aa: CASSPRSDPTSYGYTF
CDR3nt: TGTGCCAGCTCACCCCGATCCGATCCGACAAGCTATGGCTACACCTTC

d_gene: -
j_gene: TRBJ1-6
v_gene: TRBV6-5
abundance: -
len: 15
CDR3aa: CASSLPEGYNSPLHF
CDR3nt: TGTGCCAGCAGCCTTCCGGAGGGTTATAATTCACCCCTCCACTTT

d_gene: -
j_gene: TRBJ2-2
v_gene: TRBV30
abundance: -
len: 14
CDR3aa: CAWNGGANTGELFF
CDR3nt: TGTGCCTGGAATGGGGGCGCGAACACCGGGGAGCTGTTTTTT

d_gene: -
j_gene: TRBJ1-1
v_gene: TRBV2
abundance: -
len: 14
CDR3aa: CASSTGGGNTEAFF
CDR3nt: TGTGCCAGCAGTACTGGGGGCGGGAACACTGAAGCTTTCTTT

d_gene: TRBD1
j_gene: TRBJ1-5
v_gene: TRBV5-1
abundance: -
len: 14
CDR3aa: CASLTGADYQPQHF
CDR3nt: TGCGCCAGTCTGACAGGGGCGGATTATCAGCCCCAGCATTTT

d_gene: TRBD2
j_gene: TRBJ2-7
v_gene: TRBV6-2/TRBV6-3
abundance: few
len: 14
CDR3aa: CASSNPGLANEQYF
CDR3nt: TGTGCCAGCAGTAATCCAGGACTAGCGAACGAGCAGTACTTC

d_gene: -
j_gene: TRBJ1-1
v_gene: TRBV5-4
abundance: -
len: 16
CDR3aa: CASSPGQIGMNTEAFF
CDR3nt: TGTGCCAGCAGCCCCGGACAGATCGGTATGAACACTGAAGCTTTCTTT

d_gene: -
j_gene: TRBJ2-5
v_gene: TRBV6-5
abundance: -
len: 15
CDR3aa: CASRREEGGEETQYF
CDR3nt: TGTGCCAGCAGACGAGAAGAAGGGGGGGAAGAGACCCAGTACTTC

d_gene: TRBD2
j_gene: TRBJ2-1
v_gene: TRBV10-2
abundance: -
len: 19
CDR3aa: CASSEELAGGPLRGNEQFF
CDR3nt: TGCGCCAGCAGTGAGGAGCTAGCGGGAGGGCCCCTCCGGGGCAATGAGCAGTTCTTC

d_gene: -
j_gene: TRBJ1-4
v_gene: TRBV19
abundance: few
len: 16
CDR3aa: CASSQSRGSTNEKLFF
CDR3nt: TGTGCCAGTAGTCAATCCAGGGGAAGCACTAATGAAAAACTGTTTTTT

d_gene: TRBD1
j_gene: TRBJ2-5
v_gene: TRBV5-1
abundance: -
len: 15
CDR3aa: CASSSPGTGKETQYF
CDR3nt: TGCGCCAGCAGCTCCCCCGGGACAGGAAAAGAGACCCAGTACTTC

d_gene: -
j_gene: TRBJ1-1
v_gene: TRBV9
abundance: -
len: 13
CDR3aa: CASSVDQDTEAFF
CDR3nt: TGTGCCAGCAGCGTTGATCAGGACACTGAAGCTTTCTTT

d_gene: -
j_gene: TRBJ2-7
v_gene: TRBV15
abundance: -
len: 14
CDR3aa: CATSRDRGTYEQYF
CDR3nt: TGTGCCACCAGCAGAGATAGGGGGACCTACGAGCAGTACTTC

d_gene: -
j_gene: TRBJ2-7
v_gene: TRBV7-9
abundance: -
len: 14
CDR3aa: CASSFQQDPYEQYF
CDR3nt: TGTGCCAGCAGCTTTCAACAGGACCCCTACGAGCAGTACTTC

d_gene: TRBD2
j_gene: TRBJ2-5
v_gene: TRBV7-9
abundance: once
len: 15
CDR3aa: CASSPSGRAVETQYF
CDR3nt: TGTGCCAGCAGCCCTAGCGGGAGGGCCGTGGAGACCCAGTACTTC

d_gene: TRBD1
j_gene: TRBJ2-7
v_gene: TRBV6-5
abundance: -
len: 15
CDR3aa: CASRSPGQGSYEQYF
CDR3nt: TGTGCCAGCAGATCACCGGGACAGGGCTCCTACGAGCAGTACTTC

d_gene: -
j_gene: TRBJ1-1
v_gene: TRBV2
abundance: -
len: 15
CDR3aa: CASSEVSLMNTEAFF
CDR3nt: TGTGCCAGCAGTGAAGTAAGCCTCATGAACACTGAAGCTTTCTTT

d_gene: TRBD1
j_gene: TRBJ1-1
v_gene: TRBV7-6
abundance: few
len: 16
CDR3aa: CASSSWDRGRYTEAFF
CDR3nt: TGTGCCAGCAGCTCGTGGGACAGGGGTCGATACACTGAAGCTTTCTTT

d_gene: -
j_gene: TRBJ1-6
v_gene: TRBV27
abundance: -
len: 14
CDR3aa: CASSFASGSSPLHF
CDR3nt: TGTGCCAGCAGTTTTGCCTCAGGGTCTTCACCCCTCCACTTT

d_gene: -
j_gene: TRBJ1-3
v_gene: TRBV6-6
abundance: -
len: 12
CDR3aa: CASSHLGNTIYF
CDR3nt: TGTGCCAGCAGCCACCTAGGAAACACCATATATTTT

d_gene: -
j_gene: TRBJ2-5
v_gene: TRBV30
abundance: -
len: 14
CDR3aa: CAWSVSTRQETQYF
CDR3nt: TGTGCCTGGAGTGTTTCGACACGCCAAGAGACCCAGTACTTC

d_gene: TRBD1
j_gene: TRBJ1-1
v_gene: TRBV5-1
abundance: once
len: 14
CDR3aa: CASSFGGQGVEAFF
CDR3nt: TGCGCCAGCAGCTTTGGGGGACAGGGGGTTGAAGCTTTCTTT

d_gene: -
j_gene: TRBJ1-4
v_gene: TRBV28
abundance: -
len: 13
CDR3aa: CASSLDSNEKLFF
CDR3nt: TGTGCCAGCAGTTTGGACAGTAATGAAAAACTGTTTTTT

d_gene: -
j_gene: TRBJ2-2
v_gene: TRBV11-2
abundance: -
len: 15
CDR3aa: CASSLTWTFGGELFF
CDR3nt: TGTGCCAGCAGCTTAACCTGGACTTTCGGCGGGGAGCTGTTTTTT

d_gene: TRBD2
j_gene: TRBJ2-1
v_gene: TRBV28
abundance: -
len: 15
CDR3aa: CASSLLAGAYNEQFF
CDR3nt: TGTGCCAGCAGTTTATTGGCGGGAGCGTACAATGAGCAGTTCTTC

d_gene: -
j_gene: TRBJ1-2
v_gene: TRBV6-5
abundance: -
len: 13
CDR3aa: CASSYSAGDGYTF
CDR3nt: TGTGCCAGCAGTTACTCGGCAGGGGATGGCTACACCTTC

d_gene: -
j_gene: TRBJ1-1
v_gene: TRBV6-2/TRBV6-3
abundance: -
len: 14
CDR3aa: CASSPEGGPTEAFF
CDR3nt: TGTGCCAGCAGCCCCGAGGGGGGGCCAACTGAAGCTTTCTTT

d_gene: TRBD1
j_gene: TRBJ1-5
v_gene: TRBV6-1
abundance: -
len: 15
CDR3aa: CASSETWTGYQPQHF
CDR3nt: TGTGCCAGCAGTGAAACATGGACAGGGTATCAGCCCCAGCATTTT

d_gene: -
j_gene: TRBJ1-3
v_gene: TRBV10-3
abundance: -
len: 16
CDR3aa: CAISDAKGASGNTIYF
CDR3nt: TGTGCCATCAGTGACGCGAAAGGGGCCTCTGGAAACACCATATATTTT

d_gene: TRBD1
j_gene: TRBJ1-5
v_gene: TRBV19
abundance: -
len: 16
CDR3aa: CASSMTGGAGNQPQHF
CDR3nt: TGTGCCAGTAGTATGACAGGGGGCGCGGGGAATCAGCCCCAGCATTTT

d_gene: TRBD2
j_gene: TRBJ2-2
v_gene: TRBV9
abundance: -
len: 17
CDR3aa: CASSVAAGALNTGELFF
CDR3nt: TGTGCCAGCAGCGTAGCAGCGGGAGCGCTGAACACCGGGGAGCTGTTTTTT

d_gene: -
j_gene: TRBJ1-4
v_gene: TRBV9
abundance: few
len: 13
CDR3aa: CASSAPVGEKLFF
CDR3nt: TGTGCCAGCAGCGCTCCCGTCGGGGAAAAACTGTTTTTT

d_gene: -
j_gene: TRBJ2-6
v_gene: TRBV25-1
abundance: -
len: 18
CDR3aa: CASKVAGKFRAGANVLTF
CDR3nt: TGTGCCAGCAAGGTGGCAGGGAAATTTCGGGCTGGGGCCAACGTCCTGACTTTC

d_gene: TRBD2
j_gene: TRBJ2-1
v_gene: TRBV5-1
abundance: -
len: 15
CDR3aa: CASSRGTSGTNEQFF
CDR3nt: TGCGCCAGCAGCCGCGGAACTAGCGGGACCAATGAGCAGTTCTTC

d_gene: -
j_gene: TRBJ2-6
v_gene: TRBV19
abundance: -
len: 16
CDR3aa: CASRRGGASGANVLTF
CDR3nt: TGTGCCAGTAGGCGAGGAGGTGCCTCTGGGGCCAACGTCCTGACTTTC

d_gene: -
j_gene: TRBJ1-1
v_gene: TRBV25-1
abundance: once
len: 14
CDR3aa: CASSAPGENTEAFF
CDR3nt: TGTGCCAGCAGTGCCCCGGGAGAGAACACTGAAGCTTTCTTT

d_gene: -
j_gene: TRBJ2-1
v_gene: TRBV5-8
abundance: -
len: 12
CDR3aa: CASSPGGREQFF
CDR3nt: TGTGCCAGCAGCCCTGGAGGCCGTGAGCAGTTCTTC

d_gene: TRBD1
j_gene: TRBJ1-2
v_gene: TRBV19
abundance: -
len: 13
CDR3aa: CASTRGQPGGYTF
CDR3nt: TGTGCCAGTACGCGGGGACAGCCAGGGGGCTACACCTTC

d_gene: -
j_gene: TRBJ1-1
v_gene: TRBV28
abundance: once
len: 13
CDR3aa: CASSFRRVTEAFF
CDR3nt: TGTGCCAGCAGCTTTAGGAGGGTCACTGAAGCTTTCTTT

d_gene: TRBD2
j_gene: TRBJ2-3
v_gene: TRBV11-2
abundance: -
len: 13
CDR3aa: CASRAGGTDTQYF
CDR3nt: TGTGCCAGTAGAGCGGGAGGCACAGATACGCAGTATTTT

d_gene: TRBD1
j_gene: TRBJ1-5
v_gene: TRBV29-1
abundance: -
len: 13
CDR3aa: CSTGQGINQPQHF
CDR3nt: TGCAGCACCGGACAGGGTATTAATCAGCCCCAGCATTTT

d_gene: TRBD2
j_gene: TRBJ2-7
v_gene: TRBV5-4
abundance: -
len: 19
CDR3aa: CASSLGGGSGRAHPYEQYF
CDR3nt: TGTGCCAGCAGCTTGGGCGGGGGTAGCGGGAGGGCCCACCCCTACGAGCAGTACTTC

d_gene: TRBD2
j_gene: TRBJ2-2
v_gene: TRBV11-3
abundance: -
len: 17
CDR3aa: CASSLGLLAGGTGELFF
CDR3nt: TGTGCCAGCAGCTTAGGGTTACTAGCGGGCGGCACCGGGGAGCTGTTTTTT

d_gene: -
j_gene: TRBJ1-5
v_gene: TRBV6-5
abundance: -
len: 14
CDR3aa: CASTSRGINQPQHF
CDR3nt: TGTGCCAGCACTTCAAGGGGAATAAATCAGCCCCAGCATTTT

d_gene: TRBD1
j_gene: TRBJ1-1
v_gene: TRBV6-5
abundance: -
len: 14
CDR3aa: CASNRDRVNTEAFF
CDR3nt: TGTGCCAGCAACAGGGACAGGGTCAACACTGAAGCTTTCTTT

d_gene: TRBD2
j_gene: TRBJ2-5
v_gene: TRBV2
abundance: -
len: 17
CDR3aa: CASSWDLTSGSGETQYF
CDR3nt: TGTGCCAGCAGCTGGGATCTGACTAGCGGGAGCGGGGAGACCCAGTACTTC